This passage covers 32 T cell receptor beta chains from one sample sequenced in a study of T-cell reconstitution after alpha-beta-depleted transplantation in children. As it was prepared, the TCRbeta library received unique molecular identifiers. TCRdb reprocessed the PCR reads with MiXCR, giving one entry per CDR3 protein. Of roughly 200,000 distinct CDR3 sequences listed, around 9.2% were seen once; the top ten hold approximately 40%. Here the sequenced sample was PBMCs, mostly from graft donor cells, taken 360 days after TCRalphabeta/CD19-depleted stem cell transplant. These receptors originate from a male patient between 2 and 10 years old who had a stem cell transplant for acute myeloid leukemia, so the T cells may come from the graft donor.

This clonotype was observed at least ten times. The chain links TRBV4-1 to TRBJ2-5, with a weak D call TRBD2 (5 bases). This CDR3 contains 14 residues. Trimming left V 1 base short and J 4 bases short, with 10 bases between. From germline, CDR1 is MGHRA and CDR2 YSYEKL. The CDR3 region is CASSQVGTRETQYF. The CDR3 nucleotides read TGCGCCAGCAGCCAAGTGGGTACTAGAGAGACCCAGTACTTC.

The chain joins TRBV7-9 to TRBJ2-2, with 10 positions matching TRBD2. CDR1 and CDR2 (germline): SEHNR, FQNEAQ (reference sequence). The V gene end was trimmed by 5 bases and the J gene end by 5 bases; junction bases not matched to a gene: 8. This CDR3 has 16 residues. Here the CDR3 DNA reads TGTGCCAGCAGCCCGATCCGAGCGGGAGGGACCGGGGAGCTGTTTTTT. This codes for CASSPIRAGGTGELFF.

This clonotype turned up a few times. The rearrangement joins TRBV28 to TRBJ2-5; 7 bases are shared with TRBD2. After removal of 3 bases from V and 3 bases from J, the junction contained 10 bases not matched to a gene. The CDR3 loop spans 16 amino acids. From germline, CDR1 is MDHEN and CDR2 SYDVKM. The CDR3 protein is CASSFIREGREETQYF. DNA for the CDR3: TGTGCCAGCAGTTTCATAAGGGAGGGCCGGGAAGAGACCCAGTACTTC. Full variable domain (outside the CDR3, taken from reference TRBV28 and TRBJ2-5): DVKVTQSSRYLVKRTGEKVFLECVQDMDHENMFWYRQDPGLGLRLIYFSYDVKMKEKGDIPEGYSVSREKKERFSLILESASTNQTSMYLCASSFIREGREETQYFGPGTRLLVL.

This clonotype came up a few times. The chain joins TRBV25-1 to TRBJ2-7, with D perhaps being TRBD1 or TRBD2 (5 bases each). With 3 bases removed from V and 3 bases from J, the gap between germline ends came to 9 bases. CDR3 length: 13 amino acids. Germline V lookup: CDR1 MGHDK, CDR2 SYGVNS. The CDR3 here is CASSDWGSYEQYF. In DNA form, the CDR3 reads TGTGCCAGCAGTGATTGGGGGAGCTACGAGCAGTACTTC.

Ten or more counts support this clonotype. The chain uses TRBV11-2 and TRBJ2-2; a possible D gene is TRBD1 (5 bases). Trimming pared 5 bases from V and 2 bases from J, leaving 15 bases between. The CDR3 contains 16 residues. Per germline, CDR1 SGHAT and CDR2 FQNNGV. CDR3 sequence: CASSPPQGANTGELFF. CDR3 nucleotides: TGTGCCAGCAGCCCCCCCCAGGGCGCCAACACCGGGGAGCTGTTTTTT.

This clonotype was observed a handful of times. The CDR3: CASSLRQGGRNEQFF. The CDR3 DNA reads as TGTGCCAGCAGCCTACGACAGGGAGGACGAAATGAGCAGTTCTTC. The rearrangement uses TRBV7-9 and TRBJ2-1, with D perhaps TRBD1 (7 bases). The CDR3 length is 15 residues. CDR1 is SEHNR and CDR2 is FQNEAQ in the germline V gene (reference sequence). Between the trimmed V and J ends, which lost 5 bases and 7 bases, there was a span of 18 bases.

This chain uses TRBV20-1 with TRBJ2-3, with D possibly TRBD1 on 6 matching bases. Trimming stripped 4 bases from V and 1 base from J, with 12 bases between. Germline CDR1 is DFQATT and CDR2 is SNEGSKA (reference sequence). The CDR3 loop spans 14 amino acids. Written as DNA, the CDR3 is TGCAGTGCTACAGGGGCGGTGGGCACAGATACGCAGTATTTT. It codes for CSATGAVGTDTQYF.

The V call is TRBV5-1, the J call TRBJ2-3; no definite D call. Germline CDR1 reads SGHRS; CDR2 reads YFSETQ. Trimming cost V 5 bases and J 1 base, with 17 bases left between them. The CDR3 has 16 amino acids. The CDR3 region is CASRRRVGSGTDTQYF. CDR3 coding DNA: TGCGCCAGCAGGAGGCGCGTTGGGTCTGGCACAGATACGCAGTATTTT. The entire variable domain, with the rest obtained from reference TRBV5-1 and TRBJ2-3, is as follows: KAGVTQTPRYLIKTRGQQVTLSCSPISGHRSVSWYQQTPGQGLQFLFEYFSETQRNKGNFPGRFSGRQFSNSRSEMNVSTLELGDSALYLCASRRRVGSGTDTQYFGPGTRLTVL.

Details on this clonotype: Possible read error: a much larger clone is one base away. This chain uses TRBV11-2 with TRBJ2-2; D is possibly TRBD2 (6 bases). Germline V lookup: CDR1 SGHAT, CDR2 FQNNGV. The CDR3 covers 13 residues. The V end was cut by 6 bases, the J end by 7 bases, with 12 bases between. Here the CDR3 DNA reads TGTGCCAGCAGTATCTGGGGGGTCGGGGAGCTGTTTTTT. Its translation: CASSIWGVGELFF.

In this sample, this clonotype turned up many times. CDR3 sequence reads: CASSYLETQYF. The CDR3 DNA sequence: TGTGCCAGCAGTTACTTAGAGACCCAGTACTTC. The chain joins TRBV6-2 or TRBV6-3 to TRBJ2-5; D remains unclear. The germline CDR1 and CDR2 sequences are MNHEY and SVGEGT. The CDR3 is 11 amino acids. V lost 1 base and J 4 bases, leaving 1 base between the germline ends.

This clonotype was picked up one time. This chain uses TRBV4-1 with TRBJ2-7; weak D call: TRBD1 (6 bases). The CDR3 covers 14 residues. Germline lookup yields CDR1 MGHRA and CDR2 YSYEKL. The germline V and J ends were trimmed by 1 base and 7 bases, with 14 bases remaining between them. The CDR3 reads CASSQGLGGREQYV. CDR3 nucleotides: TGCGCCAGCAGCCAAGGTTTAGGGGGAAGGGAGCAGTACGTC.

The table lists this clonotype with many counts. The chain couples TRBV12-3 or TRBV12-4 to TRBJ2-1; D is perhaps TRBD2 (6 bases). The ends were cut back, 0 bases at V and 0 bases at J, with 15 bases in the middle. This CDR3 contains 18 residues. Here the CDR3 reads CASSLARLAVGSYNEQFF. The CDR3 bases are TGTGCCAGCAGTTTAGCTAGGTTAGCGGTTGGCTCCTACAATGAGCAGTTCTTC.

This clonotype occurred many times. V and J are TRBV12-3 or TRBV12-4 and TRBJ2-1; 11 bases agree with TRBD2. The CDR3 runs 15 residues. J lost 6 bases, V lost 8 bases, and 9 bases had no gene match. CDR3 bases: TGTGCCAGCGCAATAGCGGGAGGGCGCGGCAATGAGCAGTTCTTC. Its protein product is CASAIAGGRGNEQFF.

This clonotype was found many times. The V gene is TRBV25-1, the J gene TRBJ2-3; D call uncertain. Trimming pared 3 bases from V and 0 bases from J, leaving 10 bases between. Germline values: CDR1 MGHDK, CDR2 SYGVNS. CDR3 length equals 15 residues. The chain's CDR3 is CASSDRLPSTDTQYF. CDR3 sequence (DNA): TGTGCCAGCAGTGATAGGTTACCTAGCACAGATACGCAGTATTTT.

There are many counts of this clonotype. The chain combines TRBV18 with TRBJ2-6, with D perhaps matching TRBD1 (5 bases). The CDR3 is 17 amino acids. The germline gives CDR1 KGHSH, CDR2 LQKENI. Between the trimmed V and J ends, which lost 3 bases and 0 bases, there was a span of 12 bases. CDR3 amino acids: CASSPLFDSSGANVLTF. The CDR3 region has the DNA TGTGCCAGCTCACCCCTTTTTGACAGCTCTGGGGCCAACGTCCTGACTTTC. The complete variable domain, with remaining parts taken from reference TRBV18 and TRBJ2-6, reads NAGVMQNPRHLVRRRGQEARLRCSPMKGHSHVYWYRQLPEEGLKFMVYLQKENIIDESGMPKERFSAEFPKEGPSILRIQQVVRGDSAAYFCASSPLFDSSGANVLTFGAGSRLTVL.

This chain joins TRBV30 and TRBJ2-3, with 10 bases aligning to TRBD2. This CDR3 is built from 20 residues. Unmatched junction bases numbered 16, after V lost 0 bases and J lost 1 base. Germline V lookup: CDR1 GTSNPN, CDR2 SVGIG (reference sequence). DNA for the CDR3: TGTGCCTGGAGTGTACGGGCTAGCGGGAGAGGAGCTTTGGGCACAGATACGCAGTATTTT. The encoded protein is CAWSVRASGRGALGTDTQYF.

There are a few counts of this clonotype. The chain combines TRBV18 with TRBJ2-7; 9 bases are shared with TRBD1. The CDR3 totals 13 residues. Germline-derived CDR1 and CDR2 are KGHSH and LQKENI. Trimming cost V 3 bases and J 7 bases; bases outside gene matches: 4. CDR3 amino acids: CASSPGQGWEQYF. The CDR3 bases are TGTGCCAGCTCACCGGGACAGGGATGGGAGCAGTACTTC.

This clonotype was counted a few times. The V and J genes are TRBV24-1 and TRBJ2-5; D might be TRBD2 (5 bases). The length of the CDR3 is 15 residues. The V end lost 4 bases, the J end lost 4 bases, and 15 bases lay between the germline ends. CDR1 is KGHDR, CDR2 SFDVKD, per germline. CDR3 in amino acids: CATSEGPGLGETQYF. The CDR3 DNA follows: TGTGCCACCAGTGAAGGTCCGGGGTTAGGAGAGACCCAGTACTTC.

This rearrangement joins TRBV10-3 to TRBJ2-2; D is perhaps TRBD1 (6 bases). The germline V gene encodes CDR1 ENHRY and CDR2 SYGVKD. Trimming left V 4 bases short and J 1 base short, with 10 bases between. The CDR3 runs to 15 residues. The CDR3 sequence: CAISASGQNTGELFF. CDR3 nucleotides: TGTGCCATCAGTGCCTCGGGACAGAACACCGGGGAGCTGTTTTTT.

In its sample, this clonotype was seen a few times. The chain carries TRBV5-1 and TRBJ1-5; no reliable D call. The CDR3 runs 14 residues. V was clipped by 0 bases and J by 2 bases, with 6 bases between them. CDR1 is SGHRS, CDR2 YFSETQ, per germline. The CDR3 DNA reads as TGCGCCAGCAGCTTGGACTGGGGCAATCAGCCCCAGCATTTT. Translation gives CASSLDWGNQPQHF.

The chain links TRBV5-1 to TRBJ2-1; D is perhaps TRBD2 (5 bases). This CDR3 contains 14 residues. CDR1 SGHRS and CDR2 YFSETQ come from the germline V gene. The ends were cut back, 0 bases at V and 8 bases at J, with 12 bases in the middle. CDR3 in amino acids: CASSLDSAGYEQFF. The CDR3 DNA reads TGCGCCAGCAGCTTGGATTCGGCGGGCTATGAGCAGTTCTTC.

This clonotype was picked up a small number of times. J is TRBJ2-7 and V is TRBV20-1; 13 nucleotides line up with TRBD2. CDR1 is DFQATT and CDR2 is SNEGSKA in the germline V gene (reference sequence). V lost 5 bases to trimming and J lost 4 bases; unmatched junction nucleotides: 11. CDR3 length: 16 amino acids. CDR3 sequence (DNA): TGCAGTGCTGAAGGGACTAGCGGGACCGAGAATTACGAGCAGTACTTC. Encoded protein: CSAEGTSGTENYEQYF.

In this sample, this clonotype turned up many times. The chain carries TRBV20-1 and TRBJ1-4; 8 positions agree with TRBD1. This CDR3 has 14 amino acids. Germline CDR1 is DFQATT and CDR2 is SNEGSKA (reference sequence). V lost 6 bases to trimming and J lost 8 bases; unmatched junction nucleotides: 11. The CDR3 nucleotides are TGCAGTGCAAGACAGGGGACAGGAGCAGAAAAACTGTTTTTT. Translating gives CSARQGTGAEKLFF.

At least ten counts were recorded for this clonotype. The genes are TRBV10-3 and TRBJ2-5, with 7 bases that match TRBD1. The CDR3 loop spans 16 amino acids. Trimming at V came to 2 bases and at J to 2 bases, leaving 8 bases not matched to a gene. Germline V CDR1 and CDR2: ENHRY, SYGVKD. Here the CDR3 reads CAISEGTVFAQETQYF. The CDR3 coding sequence is TGTGCCATCAGTGAGGGGACAGTATTTGCTCAAGAGACCCAGTACTTC.

This clonotype was seen just once. The chain links TRBV5-6 to TRBJ2-4, with a weak D call TRBD2 (6 bases). The V and J ends lost 2 bases and 8 bases respectively, with 20 bases between them. The CDR3 sequence is 16 residues long. Germline values: CDR1 SGHDT, CDR2 YYEEEE. As DNA, the CDR3 is TGTGCCAGCAGCTTCTGGACTGGCGGGATGGTAGACATTCAGTACTTC. Its translation is CASSFWTGGMVDIQYF.

This clonotype has a count of ten or more. CDR3 loop: CASGPTGSGTEAFF. The CDR3 DNA sequence: TGTGCCAGCGGCCCGACAGGGAGTGGCACTGAAGCTTTCTTT. This chain uses TRBV12-3 or TRBV12-4 with TRBJ1-1, with 7 bases identical to TRBD1. J gave up 4 bases and V 8 bases, and 10 bases lay outside the gene matches. This CDR3 has 14 amino acids.

This clonotype was detected a few times. Mismatch with germline at one junction end may stem from a read error. The chain has TRBV7-2 and TRBJ2-1; 7 bases agree with TRBD2. CDR1 and CDR2 (germline): SGHTA, FQGNSA. The CDR3 has 11 residues. CDR3 residues: CASWDYDEQFF. Written as DNA, the CDR3 is TGTGCCAGCTGGGACTACGATGAGCAGTTCTTC.

CDR3 residues: CASRPTGDTGELFF. CDR3 nucleotides: TGCGCCAGCAGACCTACAGGGGACACCGGGGAGCTGTTTTTT. The rearrangement uses TRBV5-1 and TRBJ2-2; 7 bases fit TRBD1. The CDR3 totals 14 residues. The junction had 4 bases not matched to a gene; V was cut back by 5 bases and J by 3 bases. CDR1 and CDR2 from the germline V gene are SGHRS and YFSETQ.

Only a few counts were recorded for this clonotype. The V gene is TRBV11-1, the J gene TRBJ2-3; D tentatively fits TRBD1 or TRBD2 (5 bases each). The CDR3 totals 14 residues. Germline V CDR1 and CDR2: SGHAT, FQDESV (reference sequence). Trimming took 3 bases from V and 3 from J, leaving 10 bases between them. CDR3 in amino acids: CASSFDGGTDTQYF. DNA for the CDR3: TGTGCCAGCAGCTTCGATGGGGGAACAGATACGCAGTATTTT.

This clonotype was recorded many times. The chain links TRBV12-3 or TRBV12-4 to TRBJ1-1; D is undetermined. There are 14 residues in the CDR3. Trimming left V 2 bases short and J 0 bases short, with 7 bases between. CDR3 protein: CASSLRGMNTEAFF. The DNA of the CDR3 is TGTGCCAGCAGTTTACGGGGTATGAACACTGAAGCTTTCTTT.

In regard to this clonotype: One junction end disagrees with the germline gene, perhaps due to a read error. The rearrangement uses TRBV29-1 and TRBJ2-5, with 9 bases aligning to TRBD1. There are 10 residues in the CDR3. Germline V lookup: CDR1 SQVTM, CDR2 ANQGSEA. In nucleotides, the CDR3 is TGCAGCGTTGCGCCGGGACAGGGTGAATTC. Amino acids: CSVAPGQGEF.

This chain uses TRBV7-2 with TRBJ2-3; weak D call: TRBD2 (5 bases). The CDR3 contains 16 residues. Trimming removed 1 base at V and 3 bases at J, with 14 bases between. Looked up from germline, CDR1 is SGHTA and CDR2 is FQGNSA. The CDR3 DNA reads TGTGCCAGCAGCTTAGAAGGCCCAACGGGAACAGATACGCAGTATTTT. Protein: CASSLEGPTGTDTQYF.